This TCR beta chain was identified in a study of blood T cell repertoires in COVID-19. Generated by immunoSEQ multiplex PCR, the TCRdb table keeps only in-frame clones and is missing some. The data hold 200,000 to 250,000 clones, with 70% to 90% observed a single time. This clone is a singleton in its sample. V was clipped by 4 bases and J by 12 bases; unmatched bases: 11. Germline V gene data show CDR1 as MGHRA and CDR2 as YSYEKL. The CDR3 runs to 14 residues. The sequence derives from a woman in her fifties or sixties with acute COVID-19. Sample: PBMCs or T cells enriched from blood (not recorded which). This rearrangement joins TRBV4-1 to TRBJ2-1; 8 positions agree with TRBD2. The DNA for the CDR3 is TGCGCCAGCAGCCGGCCGACTAGCGCGTTTGGGCAGTTCTTC. This encodes CASSRPTSAFGQFF.